The 12 T cell receptor beta chains reported below all come from one sample, sequenced in a study of siplizumab effects on memory and regulatory T cells. Profiling relied on immunoSEQ multiplex PCR, and the TCRdb table lists in-frame clones only, not all of them. Among around 68,000 clones listed, approximately 89% were seen once. The specimen was Tregs sorted from blood. The receptor source for this set is a human donor in good health.

The chain combines TRBV18 with TRBJ2-1, with 12 bases matching TRBD2. Unmatched junction bases numbered 7, after V lost 5 bases and J lost 5 bases. The germline gives CDR1 KGHSH, CDR2 LQKENI. The CDR3 has 16 residues. CDR3 region: CASSVRGLAGHNEQFF. DNA of the CDR3: TGTGCCAGCTCAGTACGGGGACTAGCGGGCCACAATGAGCAGTTCTTC.

The rearrangement uses TRBV28 and TRBJ1-1, with 8 nucleotides matching TRBD1. The CDR3 has 14 amino acids. Germline V gene lookup returns CDR1 MDHEN and CDR2 SYDVKM. The ends lost 5 bases at V and 6 bases at J; junction bases unmatched: 8. The CDR3 protein is CASSARGRRAEAFF. CDR3 coding DNA: TGTGCCAGCAGTGCCAGGGGGCGCCGGGCTGAAGCTTTCTTT.

This chain links TRBV28 with TRBJ2-3, with 8 bases matching TRBD2. The CDR3 has 15 amino acids. From germline, CDR1 is MDHEN and CDR2 SYDVKM. After removal of 5 bases from V and 4 bases from J, the junction contained 8 bases not matched to a gene. The CDR3 nucleotides read TGTGCCAGCAGTCCATCCGGGACTAGGGCAGATACGCAGTATTTT. Its protein is CASSPSGTRADTQYF.

This rearrangement joins TRBV19 to TRBJ2-1; no reliable D call. CDR1 LNHDA and CDR2 SQIVND come from the germline V gene (reference sequence). The length of the CDR3 is 13 residues. Trimming pared 4 bases from V and 0 bases from J, leaving 4 bases between. CDR3 DNA sequence: TGTGCCAGTAGTAAAGGCTCCTACAATGAGCAGTTCTTC. The encoded protein is CASSKGSYNEQFF.

The J gene is TRBJ1-5, the V gene TRBV6-6, with D possibly being TRBD1 (5 bases). The germline gives CDR1 MNHNY, CDR2 SVGAGI (reference sequence). The CDR3 contains 16 residues. V was pared by 7 bases and J by 3 bases, with 19 bases between. CDR3 bases: TGTGCCAGCACTTTATCAGGGAGCCGCTACAATCAGCCCCAGCATTTT. Its protein is CASTLSGSRYNQPQHF.

The chain uses TRBV18 and TRBJ2-5; no clear D. V dropped 0 bases and J dropped 1 base, with 12 bases sitting between them. Germline CDR1 and CDR2: KGHSH and LQKENI. This CDR3 spans 16 amino acids. The CDR3 spells CASSPPGPSPQETQYF. The CDR3 coding sequence is TGTGCCAGCTCACCACCGGGTCCCAGCCCCCAAGAGACCCAGTACTTC. The whole variable domain, filled in from reference TRBV18 and TRBJ2-5, reads NAGVMQNPRHLVRRRGQEARLRCSPMKGHSHVYWYRQLPEEGLKFMVYLQKENIIDESGMPKERFSAEFPKEGPSILRIQQVVRGDSAAYFCASSPPGPSPQETQYFGPGTRLLVL.

The rearrangement links TRBV7-3 to TRBJ2-1; the D is unclear. V gave up 5 bases and J gave up 8 bases, with 13 bases separating them. The length of the CDR3 is 13 residues. The germline V gene encodes CDR1 SGHTA and CDR2 FQGTGA. The CDR3 sequence is CASSLMVMDEQFF. As DNA, the CDR3 is TGTGCCAGCAGCCTCATGGTGATGGATGAGCAGTTCTTC.

This clone is labeled as medium-sized. The genes are TRBV5-3 and TRBJ2-7; possibly TRBD2 for D (5 bases). TRBV5-3 qualifies as an ORF whose function is uncertain. V was pared by 4 bases and J by 3 bases, with 8 bases between. The length of the CDR3 is 12 residues. CDR3 nucleotide sequence: TGTGCCAGAAGCGTTGACTACTACGAGCAGTACTTC. Amino acids: CARSVDYYEQYF.

This clone came up a few times. The J gene is TRBJ2-5, the V gene TRBV19; D not certain. This CDR3 spans 13 amino acids. CDR1 and CDR2 (germline): LNHDA, SQIVND (reference sequence). V gave up 2 bases and J gave up 4 bases, with 8 bases separating them. Here the CDR3 reads CASSISGAETQYF. In nucleotides, the CDR3 is TGTGCCAGTAGTATATCCGGAGCAGAGACCCAGTACTTC.

The chain links TRBV7-2 to TRBJ2-7; either TRBD1 or TRBD2 may supply D (5 bases each). Germline V CDR1 and CDR2: SGHTA, FQGNSA. The CDR3 runs 14 residues. V shed 5 bases and J shed 6 bases, with 17 bases lying between them. In nucleotides, the CDR3 is TGTGCCAGCAGCCGGGACCGGGCCTCTGGCGAGCAGTACTTC. Translating gives CASSRDRASGEQYF.

This rearrangement joins TRBV5-1 to TRBJ2-1; D may be TRBD1 (5 bases). Trimming took 4 bases from V and 2 from J, leaving 13 bases between them. Germline CDR1 is SGHRS and CDR2 is YFSETQ. The CDR3 is 15 amino acids. The CDR3 DNA is TGCGCCAGCAGCGGAGTACAAGGGGCCTACAATGAGCAGTTCTTC. Amino acids: CASSGVQGAYNEQFF.

V is TRBV27 and J is TRBJ1-6; D is perhaps TRBD1 (6 bases). The CDR3 has 14 amino acids. Germline V lookup: CDR1 MNHEY, CDR2 SMNVEV (reference sequence). Trimming took off 8 bases at V and 8 bases at J, with 16 bases between the two ends. This CDR3 reads CASQGSLYYSPLHF. In DNA form, the CDR3 reads TGTGCCAGCCAGGGGAGCTTATACTATTCACCCCTCCACTTT.